This T cell receptor beta chain was retrieved from a study of blood T cell repertoires in COVID-19. Whole-study context: Sample material is recorded as cDNA or gDNA derived from T cells, B-cell-depleted T cells, or PBMCs.

Germline loops: CDR1 SGHVS, CDR2 FQNEAQ. Trimming cost V 5 bases and J 3 bases; bases outside gene matches: 11. CDR3 length equals 19 residues. Only one count was recorded for this clone. The table came from immunoSEQ multiplex PCR; TCRdb's copy has only in-frame clones and leaves some out. Here the sample spans some 120,000 clones, less than 90% being singletons. Specimen: peripheral blood. This sequence joins TRBV7-8 and TRBJ2-2; 14 positions match TRBD2. The source of this sequence is an elderly man with active or convalescent COVID-19. CDR3 protein: CASSPRLAGGPADTGELFF. DNA of the CDR3: TGTGCCAGCAGCCCACGACTAGCGGGAGGGCCGGCGGACACCGGGGAGCTGTTTTTT.